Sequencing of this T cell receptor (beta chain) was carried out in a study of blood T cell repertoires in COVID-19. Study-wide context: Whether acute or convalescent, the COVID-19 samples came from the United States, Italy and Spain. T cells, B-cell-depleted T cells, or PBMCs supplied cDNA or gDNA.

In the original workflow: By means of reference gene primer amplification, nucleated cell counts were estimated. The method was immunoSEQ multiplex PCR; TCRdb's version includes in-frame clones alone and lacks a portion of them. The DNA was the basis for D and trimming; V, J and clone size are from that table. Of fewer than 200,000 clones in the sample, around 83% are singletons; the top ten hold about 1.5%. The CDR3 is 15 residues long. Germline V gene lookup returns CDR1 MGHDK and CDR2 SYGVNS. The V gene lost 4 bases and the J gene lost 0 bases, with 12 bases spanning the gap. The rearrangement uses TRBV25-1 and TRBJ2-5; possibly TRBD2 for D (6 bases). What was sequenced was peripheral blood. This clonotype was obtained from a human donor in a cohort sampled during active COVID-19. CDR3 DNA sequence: TGTGCCAGCAGTGCCAACCGGGGGTACCAAGAGACCCAGTACTTC. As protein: CASSANRGYQETQYF.